A selection of T cell receptor beta chains follows, all from one sample in a study of cytomegalovirus exposure and HLA in healthy donors. Generated by immunoSEQ multiplex PCR, the TCRdb table keeps only in-frame clones and is missing some. The sample has over 250,000 clones, about 85% seen once; the top ten hold 1.2%. The source material was PBMCs. All receptors derive from a woman in her 30s in good health and CMV-seropositive. CDR3s include the opening cysteine and the closing phenylalanine or tryptophan. Each record gives: clone size, J gene, D gene, CDR3 length, V gene, CDR3 protein, CDR3 DNA. A D gene is named only where the DNA matches it firmly. Some rows mark clone size as missing; the rest say once, few, many or name a class of expanded clone.

abundance: NA
j_gene: TRBJ2-2
d_gene: TRBD1
len: 15
v_gene: TRBV6-1
CDR3aa: CATRLQGSHTGELFF
CDR3nt: TGTGCCACCAGGCTACAGGGGTCGCACACCGGGGAGCTGTTTTTT

abundance: once
j_gene: TRBJ2-3
d_gene: NA
len: 14
v_gene: TRBV28
CDR3aa: CASNRATYTDTQYF
CDR3nt: TGTGCCAGCAATCGGGCTACGTACACAGATACGCAGTATTTT

abundance: NA
j_gene: TRBJ2-1
d_gene: NA
len: 16
v_gene: TRBV6-5
CDR3aa: CASSYVSGVEYNEQFF
CDR3nt: TGTGCCAGCAGTTACGTATCGGGGGTCGAGTACAATGAGCAGTTCTTC

abundance: NA
j_gene: TRBJ2-7
d_gene: NA
len: 13
v_gene: TRBV2
CDR3aa: CASRERQDFEQYF
CDR3nt: TGTGCCAGCAGGGAACGACAGGATTTCGAGCAGTACTTC

abundance: NA
j_gene: TRBJ1-2
d_gene: TRBD1
len: 13
v_gene: TRBV2
CDR3aa: CASSSDRDYGYTF
CDR3nt: TGTGCCAGCAGTTCGGACAGGGACTATGGCTACACCTTC

abundance: NA
j_gene: TRBJ1-5
d_gene: TRBD1
len: 13
v_gene: TRBV2
CDR3aa: CASSQGAGKPQHF
CDR3nt: TGTGCCAGCAGCCAGGGGGCGGGAAAGCCCCAGCATTTT

abundance: once
j_gene: TRBJ2-3
d_gene: NA
len: 11
v_gene: TRBV7-2
CDR3aa: CASSLSGTQYF
CDR3nt: TGTGCCAGCAGCTTAAGTGGTACGCAGTATTTT

abundance: NA
j_gene: TRBJ1-2
d_gene: NA
len: 15
v_gene: TRBV27
CDR3aa: CASSSHRPTNYGYTF
CDR3nt: TGTGCCAGCAGTTCCCATCGACCGACTAACTATGGCTACACCTTC

abundance: once
j_gene: TRBJ1-5
d_gene: NA
len: 15
v_gene: TRBV7-6
CDR3aa: CASSAGTPQGQPQHF
CDR3nt: TGTGCCAGCAGCGCCGGGACCCCACAGGGTCAGCCCCAGCATTTT

abundance: once
j_gene: TRBJ2-7
d_gene: NA
len: 13
v_gene: TRBV4-1
CDR3aa: CASSQNRLLGQYF
CDR3nt: TGCGCCAGCAGCCAAAACAGGCTCTTAGGGCAGTACTTC

abundance: NA
j_gene: TRBJ2-1
d_gene: TRBD1
len: 14
v_gene: TRBV5-1
CDR3aa: CASSVTGTYNEQFF
CDR3nt: TGCGCCAGCAGCGTGACAGGGACCTACAATGAGCAGTTCTTC

abundance: NA
j_gene: TRBJ2-1
d_gene: TRBD2
len: 18
v_gene: TRBV30
CDR3aa: CAWSKSRRLAEYNNEQFF
CDR3nt: TGTGCCTGGAGTAAAAGTAGGCGGCTAGCGGAATATAACAATGAGCAGTTCTTC

abundance: once
j_gene: TRBJ1-2
d_gene: TRBD1
len: 16
v_gene: TRBV15
CDR3aa: CATSRPGQGRNYGYTF
CDR3nt: TGTGCCACCAGCAGGCCGGGACAGGGGAGAAACTATGGCTACACCTTC

abundance: NA
j_gene: TRBJ2-5
d_gene: NA
len: 13
v_gene: TRBV29-1
CDR3aa: CSVEGDTQETQYF
CDR3nt: TGCAGCGTTGAAGGGGACACTCAAGAGACCCAGTACTTC

abundance: NA
j_gene: TRBJ1-2
d_gene: NA
len: 18
v_gene: TRBV9
CDR3aa: CASSVGVFEGGSDYGYTF
CDR3nt: TGTGCCAGCAGCGTAGGCGTTTTTGAGGGGGGATCAGACTATGGCTACACCTTC

abundance: NA
j_gene: TRBJ2-3
d_gene: TRBD2
len: 15
v_gene: TRBV5-1
CDR3aa: CASSQGGGPTDTQYF
CDR3nt: TGCGCCAGCAGCCAGGGCGGGGGGCCCACAGATACGCAGTATTTT

abundance: NA
j_gene: TRBJ1-1
d_gene: NA
len: 11
v_gene: TRBV30
CDR3aa: CASTRGTEAFF
CDR3nt: TGTGCCTCAACTCGTGGCACTGAAGCTTTCTTT

abundance: NA
j_gene: TRBJ1-1
d_gene: NA
len: 13
v_gene: TRBV25-1
CDR3aa: CASSDTGNTEAFF
CDR3nt: TGTGCCAGCAGTGATACGGGAAACACTGAAGCTTTCTTT

abundance: NA
j_gene: TRBJ2-1
d_gene: TRBD2
len: 14
v_gene: TRBV11-2
CDR3aa: CASDPSGGYNEQFF
CDR3nt: TGTGCCAGCGATCCTAGCGGGGGCTACAATGAGCAGTTCTTC

abundance: NA
j_gene: TRBJ1-2
d_gene: TRBD1
len: 13
v_gene: TRBV9
CDR3aa: CASYSDRNYGYTF
CDR3nt: TGTGCCAGCTACTCGGACAGGAACTATGGCTACACCTTC

abundance: NA
j_gene: TRBJ2-1
d_gene: NA
len: 14
v_gene: TRBV28
CDR3aa: CASSRVLGYNEQFF
CDR3nt: TGTGCCAGCTCGAGGGTTTTGGGTTACAATGAGCAGTTCTTC

abundance: NA
j_gene: TRBJ2-1
d_gene: TRBD2
len: 15
v_gene: TRBV19
CDR3aa: CASSPKRGGRNEQFF
CDR3nt: TGTGCCAGTAGTCCCAAGCGGGGGGGCCGCAATGAGCAGTTCTTC

abundance: NA
j_gene: TRBJ1-4
d_gene: NA
len: 12
v_gene: TRBV7-2
CDR3aa: CASSQAQEKLFF
CDR3nt: TGTGCCAGCAGCCAAGCTCAGGAAAAACTGTTTTTT

abundance: NA
j_gene: TRBJ1-2
d_gene: NA
len: 9
v_gene: TRBV7-9
CDR3aa: CASSLTYTF
CDR3nt: TGTGCCAGCAGCTTAACCTACACCTTC

abundance: NA
j_gene: TRBJ2-1
d_gene: TRBD1
len: 14
v_gene: TRBV7-8
CDR3aa: CASRGTGGWNEQFF
CDR3nt: TGTGCCAGCCGGGGGACAGGGGGTTGGAATGAGCAGTTCTTC

abundance: NA
j_gene: TRBJ1-5
d_gene: NA
len: 13
v_gene: TRBV27
CDR3aa: CASSLISNQPQHF
CDR3nt: TGTGCCAGCAGTTTAATAAGCAATCAGCCCCAGCATTTT

abundance: NA
j_gene: TRBJ2-1
d_gene: NA
len: 15
v_gene: TRBV9
CDR3aa: CASSSIPMGNNEQFF
CDR3nt: TGTGCCAGCAGCTCAATTCCGATGGGGAACAATGAGCAGTTCTTC

abundance: NA
j_gene: TRBJ2-3
d_gene: TRBD1
len: 15
v_gene: TRBV11-2
CDR3aa: CASSKPTGGTDTQYF
CDR3nt: TGTGCCAGCAGCAAACCGACAGGGGGCACAGATACGCAGTATTTT